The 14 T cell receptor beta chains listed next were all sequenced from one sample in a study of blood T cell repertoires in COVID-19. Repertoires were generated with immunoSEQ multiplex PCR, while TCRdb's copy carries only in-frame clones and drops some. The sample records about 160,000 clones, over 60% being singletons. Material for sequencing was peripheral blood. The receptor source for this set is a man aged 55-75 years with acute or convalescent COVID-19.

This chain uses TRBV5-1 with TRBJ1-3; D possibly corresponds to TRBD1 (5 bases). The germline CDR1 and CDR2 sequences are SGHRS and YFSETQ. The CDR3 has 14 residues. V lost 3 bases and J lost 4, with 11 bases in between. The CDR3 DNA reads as TGCGCCAGCAGCTCCGCAGGGATCGGAAACACCATATATTTT. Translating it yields CASSSAGIGNTIYF. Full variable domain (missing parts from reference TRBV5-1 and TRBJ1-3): KAGVTQTPRYLIKTRGQQVTLSCSPISGHRSVSWYQQTPGQGLQFLFEYFSETQRNKGNFPGRFSGRQFSNSRSEMNVSTLELGDSALYLCASSSAGIGNTIYFGEGSWLTVV.

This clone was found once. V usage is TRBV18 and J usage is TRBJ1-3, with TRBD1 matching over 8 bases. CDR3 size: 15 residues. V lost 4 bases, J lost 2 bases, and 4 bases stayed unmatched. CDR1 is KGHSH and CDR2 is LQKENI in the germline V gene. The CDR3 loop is CASSLGQGPGNTIYF. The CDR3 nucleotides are TGTGCCAGCTCACTAGGACAGGGCCCTGGAAACACCATATATTTT.

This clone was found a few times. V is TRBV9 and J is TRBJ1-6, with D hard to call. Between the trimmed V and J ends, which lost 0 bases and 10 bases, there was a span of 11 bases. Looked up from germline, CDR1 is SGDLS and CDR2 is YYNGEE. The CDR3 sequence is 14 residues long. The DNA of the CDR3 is TGTGCCAGCAGCGTAGTGGAGGGAGGGTCACCCCTCCACTTT. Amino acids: CASSVVEGGSPLHF.

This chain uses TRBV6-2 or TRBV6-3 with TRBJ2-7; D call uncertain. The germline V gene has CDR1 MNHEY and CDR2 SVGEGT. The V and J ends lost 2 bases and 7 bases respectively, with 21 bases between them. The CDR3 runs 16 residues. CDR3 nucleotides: TGTGCCAGCAGTTACCGGTCGACAATTTTCCCGAAGGAGCAGTACTTC. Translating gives CASSYRSTIFPKEQYF.

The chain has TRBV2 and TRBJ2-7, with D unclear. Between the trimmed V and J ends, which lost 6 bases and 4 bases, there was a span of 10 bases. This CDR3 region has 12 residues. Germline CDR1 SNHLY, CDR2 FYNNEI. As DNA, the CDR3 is TGTGCCAGCAGGGAAACAAGTTACGAGCAGTACTTC. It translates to CASRETSYEQYF.

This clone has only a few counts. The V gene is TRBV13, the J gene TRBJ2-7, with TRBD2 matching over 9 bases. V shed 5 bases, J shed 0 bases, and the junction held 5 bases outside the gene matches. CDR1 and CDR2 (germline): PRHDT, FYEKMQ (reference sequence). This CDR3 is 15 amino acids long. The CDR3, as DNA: TGTGCCAGCAGCGGTAGCGGGGGCCGCTCCTACGAGCAGTACTTC. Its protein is CASSGSGGRSYEQYF.

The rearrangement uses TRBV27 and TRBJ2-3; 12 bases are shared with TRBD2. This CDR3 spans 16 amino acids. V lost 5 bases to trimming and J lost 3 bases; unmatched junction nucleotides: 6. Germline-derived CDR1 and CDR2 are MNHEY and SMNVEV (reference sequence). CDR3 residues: CASSQIGTSGTDTQYF. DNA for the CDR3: TGTGCCAGCAGTCAGATCGGGACTAGCGGGACAGATACGCAGTATTTT.

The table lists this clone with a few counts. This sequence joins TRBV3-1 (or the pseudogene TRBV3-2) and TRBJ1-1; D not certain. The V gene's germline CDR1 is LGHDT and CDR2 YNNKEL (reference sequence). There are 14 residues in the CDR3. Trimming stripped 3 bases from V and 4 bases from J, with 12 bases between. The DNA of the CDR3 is TGTGCCAGCAGCCATCCCGGACGGGGCACTGAAGCTTTCTTT. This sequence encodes CASSHPGRGTEAFF.

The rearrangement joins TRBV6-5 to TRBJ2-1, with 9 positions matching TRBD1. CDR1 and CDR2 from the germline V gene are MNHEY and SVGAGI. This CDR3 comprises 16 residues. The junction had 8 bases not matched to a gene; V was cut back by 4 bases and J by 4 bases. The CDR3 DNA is TGTGCCAGCAGTTTCCCGGGACAGGGTTCTTACAATGAGCAGTTCTTC. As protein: CASSFPGQGSYNEQFF.

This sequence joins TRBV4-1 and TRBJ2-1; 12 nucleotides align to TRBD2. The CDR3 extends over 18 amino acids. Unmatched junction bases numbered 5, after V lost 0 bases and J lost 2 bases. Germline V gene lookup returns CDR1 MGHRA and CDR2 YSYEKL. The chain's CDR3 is CASSQDVTSGGPYNEQFF. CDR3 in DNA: TGCGCCAGCAGCCAAGACGTGACTAGCGGGGGACCCTACAATGAGCAGTTCTTC.

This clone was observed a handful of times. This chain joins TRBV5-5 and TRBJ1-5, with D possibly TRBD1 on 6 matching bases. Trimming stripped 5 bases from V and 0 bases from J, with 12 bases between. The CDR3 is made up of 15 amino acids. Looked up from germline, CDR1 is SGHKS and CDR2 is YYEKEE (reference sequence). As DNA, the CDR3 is TGTGCCAGCAGTCGGGACATCTATAGCAATCAGCCCCAGCATTTT. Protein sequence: CASSRDIYSNQPQHF.

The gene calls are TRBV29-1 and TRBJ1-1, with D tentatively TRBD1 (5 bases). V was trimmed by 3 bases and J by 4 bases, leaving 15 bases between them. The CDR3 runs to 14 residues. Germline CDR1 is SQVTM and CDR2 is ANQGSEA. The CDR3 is CSVERWGRATEAFF. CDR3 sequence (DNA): TGCAGCGTTGAGAGGTGGGGCAGGGCCACTGAAGCTTTCTTT.

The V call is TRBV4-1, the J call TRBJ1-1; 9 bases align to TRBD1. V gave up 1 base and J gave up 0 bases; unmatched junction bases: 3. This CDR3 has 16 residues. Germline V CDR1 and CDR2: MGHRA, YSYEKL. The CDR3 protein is CASSQGQGVMNTEAFF. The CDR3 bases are TGCGCCAGCAGCCAAGGACAGGGGGTCATGAACACTGAAGCTTTCTTT.

The CDR3 region has the DNA TGTGCCAGCAGCTTCCAAGGGACTCCGAGAACTGAAGCTTTCTTT. It yields the protein CASSFQGTPRTEAFF. V is TRBV7-2 and J is TRBJ1-1; D might be TRBD1 (5 bases). Germline CDR1 reads SGHTA; CDR2 reads FQGNSA. V was clipped by 3 bases and J by 5 bases, with 16 bases between them. The CDR3 is made up of 15 amino acids. The full variable domain, its missing parts supplied by reference TRBV7-2 and TRBJ1-1, is GAGVSQSPSNKVTEKGKDVELRCDPISGHTALYWYRQSLGQGLEFLIYFQGNSAPDKSGLPSDRFSAERTGGSVSTLTIQRTQQEDSAVYLCASSFQGTPRTEAFFGQGTRLTVV.